Following are 17 T cell receptor beta chains from one sample sequenced in a study of blood T cell repertoires in COVID-19. The method was immunoSEQ multiplex PCR; TCRdb's version includes in-frame clones alone and lacks a portion of them. The table includes over 200,000 clones, 70% to 90% detected once. Specimen: peripheral blood. The receptors were sampled from a young man who had recovered from COVID-19.

The V gene is TRBV19, the J gene TRBJ2-7; possibly TRBD1 for D (6 bases). The CDR3 is 15 amino acids. CDR1 is LNHDA and CDR2 is SQIVND in the germline V gene (reference sequence). The V and J ends lost 3 bases and 2 bases respectively, with 14 bases between them. The CDR3 coding sequence is TGTGCCAGTAGTATTCCTGGGGGCTATACCTACGAGCAGTACTTC. Amino acids: CASSIPGGYTYEQYF.

This rearrangement joins TRBV7-7 to TRBJ2-1; 12 bases align to TRBD1. V lost 2 bases to trimming and J lost 8 bases; unmatched junction nucleotides: 7. This CDR3 has 16 amino acids. Germline assignment: CDR1 SSHAT and CDR2 FNYEAQ (reference sequence). The CDR3 nucleotides read TGTGCCAGCAGCTTAAATCGGGACAGGGGGCTGTATGAGCAGTTCTTC. Encoded protein: CASSLNRDRGLYEQFF.

J is TRBJ2-7 and V is TRBV9, with D perhaps TRBD2 (6 bases). The germline V gene has CDR1 SGDLS and CDR2 YYNGEE. V lost 0 bases and J 7 bases, leaving 11 bases between the germline ends. This CDR3 region has 13 residues. The CDR3 sequence is CASSVATGGEQYF. CDR3 coding DNA: TGTGCCAGCAGCGTAGCTACCGGGGGAGAGCAGTACTTC. The full variable domain, completed using reference TRBV9 and TRBJ2-7, is DSGVTQTPKHLITATGQRVTLRCSPRSGDLSVYWYQQSLDQGLQFLIQYYNGEERAKGNILERFSAQQFPDLHSELNLSSLELGDSALYFCASSVATGGEQYFGPGTRLTVT.

The rearrangement uses TRBV18 and TRBJ1-6; a weak D match, TRBD1 (6 bases). CDR3 length equals 18 residues. Trimming pared 4 bases from V and 0 bases from J, leaving 16 bases between. Germline V gene sequence: CDR1 KGHSH, CDR2 LQKENI. The CDR3 region is CASSLDRIRSSYNSPLHF. The CDR3 coding sequence is TGTGCCAGCTCACTTGACAGGATTAGAAGCTCCTATAATTCACCCCTCCACTTT.

The chain is built from TRBV4-1 and TRBJ1-4; TRBD1 aligns across 8 bases. Germline CDR1 and CDR2: MGHRA and YSYEKL. The V segment lost 4 bases and the J segment 3 bases; nucleotides outside the gene matches: 7. The CDR3 totals 16 residues. The CDR3 nucleotides read TGCGCCAGCAGCCGATACCAGGGGGCGCCTAATGAAAAACTGTTTTTT. Protein product: CASSRYQGAPNEKLFF.

The chain recombines TRBV6-4 with TRBJ1-1, with 8 bases that match TRBD1. Looked up from germline, CDR1 is MRHNA and CDR2 is SNTAGT. Losses at the gene ends were 1 base for V and 1 base for J; bases not matched to a gene: 5. There are 16 residues in the CDR3. CDR3: CASSDYFDRGNTEAFF. In nucleotides, the CDR3 is TGTGCCAGCAGTGACTATTTCGACAGGGGGAACACTGAAGCTTTCTTT.

The chain employs TRBV9 and TRBJ1-3; D is undetermined. CDR3 size: 17 residues. V lost 0 bases to trimming and J lost 0 bases, with 13 bases between them. The germline CDR1 and CDR2 sequences are SGDLS and YYNGEE. CDR3 protein: CASSVASDPSSGNTIYF. In DNA form, the CDR3 reads TGTGCCAGCAGCGTAGCAAGCGACCCCAGCTCTGGAAACACCATATATTTT.

The V gene is TRBV7-2, the J gene TRBJ1-1; D is undetermined. V was clipped by 3 bases and J by 8 bases, with 13 bases between them. Germline-derived CDR1 and CDR2 are SGHTA and FQGNSA. The CDR3 is made up of 13 amino acids. The CDR3 bases are TGTGCCAGCAGCTTTGACCGCGGGGTGGAAGCTTTCTTT. Its protein product is CASSFDRGVEAFF. The variable domain in full, with the rest retrieved from reference TRBV7-2 and TRBJ1-1, is GAGVSQSPSNKVTEKGKDVELRCDPISGHTALYWYRQSLGQGLEFLIYFQGNSAPDKSGLPSDRFSAERTGGSVSTLTIQRTQQEDSAVYLCASSFDRGVEAFFGQGTRLTVV.

The chain uses TRBV28 and TRBJ2-7, with D perhaps matching TRBD2 (6 bases). The CDR3 totals 13 residues. Trimming took 2 bases from V and 3 from J, leaving 8 bases between them. CDR1 is MDHEN, CDR2 SYDVKM, per germline. CDR3 sequence (DNA): TGTGCCAGCAGTTTACAGGGAGGCTACGAGCAGTACTTC. Residues: CASSLQGGYEQYF.

The chain is built from TRBV5-1 and TRBJ2-5, with 14 bases aligning to TRBD2. Germline CDR1 and CDR2: SGHRS and YFSETQ. This CDR3 is 18 amino acids long. Trimming cost V 4 bases and J 0 bases; bases outside gene matches: 8. As DNA, the CDR3 is TGCGCCAGCAGCCCCTGGACTAGCGGGGGGTGGAACCAAGAGACCCAGTACTTC. Its protein product is CASSPWTSGGWNQETQYF.

This chain links TRBV6-6 with TRBJ2-3; D not certain. Germline V gene data show CDR1 as MNHNY and CDR2 as SVGAGI (reference sequence). This CDR3 has 17 residues. With 5 bases removed from V and 1 base from J, the gap between germline ends came to 19 bases. The CDR3 region is CASSRLEVTLGTDTQYF. CDR3 sequence (DNA): TGTGCCAGCAGTCGCCTCGAGGTCACCCTCGGCACAGATACGCAGTATTTT.

CDR3 sequence reads: CASSLGQAPYSNQPQHF. CDR3 in DNA: TGTGCCAGCAGCTTAGGACAGGCCCCCTATAGCAATCAGCCCCAGCATTTT. The rearrangement links TRBV7-9 to TRBJ1-5; D is possibly TRBD1 (6 bases). Per germline, CDR1 SEHNR and CDR2 FQNEAQ (reference sequence). V lost 1 base, J lost 0 bases, and 13 bases lay in between. CDR3 length equals 17 residues. Together with reference TRBV7-9 and TRBJ1-5, the CDR3 gives the full variable domain: DTGVSQNPRHKITKRGQNVTFRCDPISEHNRLYWYRQTLGQGPEFLTYFQNEAQLEKSRLLSDRFSAERPKGSFSTLEIQRTEQGDSAMYLCASSLGQAPYSNQPQHFGDGTRLSIL.

The chain links TRBV12-5 to TRBJ2-7; 9 bases are a match to TRBD1. V dropped 0 bases and J dropped 0; count of bases not matched to a gene: 12. This CDR3 spans 19 amino acids. The germline CDR1 and CDR2 sequences are LGHNT and FRNRAP. The CDR3 bases are TGTGCTAGTGGTTTGGTACGGGGGACAGGGATCCGTAGCTCCTACGAGCAGTACTTC. It is translated as CASGLVRGTGIRSSYEQYF.

A few counts support this clone. The rearrangement joins TRBV7-2 to TRBJ2-2, with TRBD1 matching 8 bases. The CDR3 loop spans 16 amino acids. The germline CDR1 and CDR2 sequences are SGHTA and FQGNSA. The V segment lost 2 bases and the J segment 6 bases; nucleotides outside the gene matches: 8. The chain's CDR3 is CASSLRGTGVAGELFF. DNA of the CDR3: TGTGCCAGCAGCTTAAGGGGGACAGGAGTAGCCGGGGAGCTGTTTTTT.

The rearrangement joins TRBV12-3 or TRBV12-4 to TRBJ1-2, with D perhaps matching TRBD1 (5 bases). The V end was cut by 7 bases, the J end by 4 bases, with 13 bases between. The CDR3 length is 13 residues. CDR3 sequence: CASTLQGSYGYTF. The CDR3 DNA sequence: TGTGCCAGCACCCTCCAGGGCAGCTATGGCTACACCTTC.

The chain combines TRBV24-1 with TRBJ1-2; weak D call: TRBD1 (5 bases). The V end lost 1 base, the J end lost 3 bases, and 14 bases lay between the germline ends. The CDR3 covers 16 residues. Germline lookup yields CDR1 KGHDR and CDR2 SFDVKD. In DNA form, the CDR3 reads TGTGCCACCAGTGATTTAGGTGCGACGGGGGACTATGGCTACACCTTC. It specifies CATSDLGATGDYGYTF.

The V call is TRBV11-2, the J call TRBJ1-2; possible D gene TRBD1, 5 bases. Trimming shortened V by 5 bases and J by 4 bases, and 11 bases separated the two germline ends. This CDR3 is built from 13 residues. Germline CDR1 and CDR2: SGHAT and FQNNGV. Here the CDR3 DNA reads TGTGCCAGCAGCATCACACAGGCCTATGGCTACACCTTC. Translation gives CASSITQAYGYTF.